These T cell receptor beta chains were read from a single sample in a study of shared clonotypes between healthy human individuals. Method: immunoSEQ multiplex PCR; TCRdb's copy keeps in-frame clones and lacks some. This table holds 2 million to 2.5 million clones, 90% to 97% found once. What was sequenced was naive CD4+ T cells sorted from blood. All receptors derive from a man between 18 and 35 years old in good health. CDR3s include the opening cysteine and the closing phenylalanine or tryptophan. The D gene is left open where the match is weak. A clone size is listed for some rows: how often the clone was seen (once, few, many), or a class if it is expanded.

J	size	D	V	CDR3	DNA
TRBJ2-1	-	-	TRBV5-1	CASSSTGPEGNEQFF	TGCGCCAGCAGCTCAACAGGCCCGGAGGGCAATGAGCAGTTCTTC
TRBJ2-7	-	-	TRBV6-5	CASSKTTYEQYF	TGTGCCAGCAGTAAGACAACCTACGAGCAGTACTTC
TRBJ1-1	-	-	TRBV30	CAWSLRQNTEAFF	TGTGCCTGGAGTCTCAGGCAGAACACTGAAGCTTTCTTT
TRBJ2-2	-	-	TRBV6-5	CATSLGGPGELFF	TGTGCCACCTCCCTCGGAGGGCCCGGGGAGCTGTTTTTT
TRBJ2-2	-	-	TRBV18	CASSPPGRGSTGELFF	TGTGCCAGCTCACCACCGGGCAGGGGAAGCACCGGGGAGCTGTTTTTT
TRBJ1-3	-	-	TRBV28	CASSSQGTGNTIYF	TGTGCCAGCAGTTCGCAAGGGACTGGAAACACCATATATTTT
TRBJ2-7	-	TRBD2	TRBV13	CASSLRLAGGHEQYF	TGTGCCAGCAGCTTACGACTAGCGGGAGGCCACGAGCAGTACTTC
TRBJ1-5	-	-	TRBV10-3	CAISEPNKGGNQPQHF	TGTGCCATCAGTGAGCCGAACAAGGGGGGCAATCAGCCCCAGCATTTT
TRBJ1-1	-	-	TRBV4-1	CASSQDRGTEAFF	TGCGCCAGCAGCCAAGACAGGGGCACTGAAGCTTTCTTT
TRBJ2-3	-	-	TRBV20-1	CSAGAGDTQYF	TGCAGTGCTGGGGCGGGAGATACGCAGTATTTT
TRBJ2-3	-	TRBD1	TRBV28	CASLTGGSDTQYF	TGTGCCAGCCTTACAGGGGGCTCGGATACGCAGTATTTT
TRBJ2-7	-	TRBD1	TRBV15	CATSKQGANEQYF	TGTGCCACCAGCAAACAGGGGGCCAACGAGCAGTACTTC
TRBJ2-7	-	TRBD1	TRBV15	CATRRQGVYEQYF	TGTGCCACCAGAAGACAGGGGGTGTACGAGCAGTACTTC
TRBJ2-4	once	-	TRBV28	CASSSGQKNIQYF	TGTGCCAGCAGCTCAGGACAGAAAAACATTCAGTACTTC
TRBJ2-3	-	-	TRBV18	CASSPVGNTDTQYF	TGTGCCAGCTCACCTGTAGGAAACACAGATACGCAGTATTTT
TRBJ1-2	-	TRBD1	TRBV9	CASSGRGRADYGYTF	TGTGCCAGCAGCGGAAGGGGGCGGGCGGACTATGGCTACACCTTC
TRBJ2-2	once	-	TRBV30	CAWSVRADTGELFF	TGTGCCTGGAGTGTCCGGGCCGACACCGGGGAGCTGTTTTTT
TRBJ1-1	-	-	TRBV10-3	CATNGLNTEAFF	TGTGCCACGAATGGACTGAACACTGAAGCTTTCTTT
TRBJ1-3	-	-	TRBV7-9	CASSRNKDSAGNTIYF	TGTGCCAGCAGCCGAAATAAAGACAGTGCTGGAAACACCATATATTTT
TRBJ1-4	-	-	TRBV6-5	CASSPVGLGEKLFF	TGTGCCAGCAGCCCAGTGGGGCTTGGTGAAAAACTGTTTTTT
TRBJ2-5	-	-	TRBV5-5	CASSPPWAGETQYF	TGTGCCAGCAGTCCTCCATGGGCAGGGGAGACCCAGTACTTC
TRBJ2-2	-	-	TRBV10-2	CASRRDSDPGELFF	TGCGCCAGCAGGAGGGATAGCGACCCCGGGGAGCTGTTTTTT
TRBJ1-3	-	-	TRBV5-4	CASSPQPTAGNTIYF	TGTGCCAGCAGCCCCCAACCGACTGCTGGAAACACCATATATTTT
TRBJ1-6	-	-	TRBV7-9	CASSYATPSSYNSPLHF	TGTGCCAGCAGTTATGCGACGCCGAGCTCCTATAATTCACCCCTCCACTTT
TRBJ2-5	-	-	TRBV5-4	CASSLDLGAQETQYF	TGTGCCAGCAGCTTGGATCTGGGGGCCCAAGAGACCCAGTACTTC
TRBJ1-2	-	TRBD1	TRBV30	CAWGTGSAYGYTF	TGTGCCTGGGGGACAGGCTCGGCCTATGGCTACACCTTC
TRBJ1-6	-	TRBD1	TRBV6-5	CASGTGDSPLHF	TGTGCCAGCGGGACAGGGGATTCACCCCTCCACTTT
TRBJ2-3	-	-	TRBV5-1	CASSFRGRRTDTQYF	TGCGCCAGCAGCTTCCGGGGACGAAGGACAGATACGCAGTATTTT
TRBJ1-2	-	-	TRBV6-5	CASSYRQGYGYTF	TGTGCCAGCAGTTACCGGCAGGGTTACGGCTACACCTTC